A single sample is the source of the 12 T cell receptor beta chains below, sequenced in a study of blood T cell repertoires in COVID-19. Here immunoSEQ multiplex PCR was the method, and the copy in TCRdb shows in-frame clones only, minus some. This sample has 98,000 or so clones; approximately 80% occur once, and the top ten carry roughly 4%. Sequencing was done on a sample of peripheral blood. Source of these receptors: a woman in her 70s with acute or convalescent COVID-19.

This clone is a singleton in its sample. CDR3 protein: CASSLTPGRTYEQYV. CDR3 nucleotide sequence: TGCGCCAGCAGCCTCACACCAGGGCGAACTTACGAGCAGTACGTC. The V call is TRBV5-1, the J call TRBJ2-7; maybe TRBD1 (5 bases). The CDR3 extends over 15 amino acids. V shed 4 bases and J shed 4 bases, with 18 bases lying between them. Germline V CDR1 and CDR2: SGHRS, YFSETQ.

CDR3: CASSTRTGNKETQYF. The CDR3 coding sequence is TGTGCCAGCAGCACGAGGACAGGGAACAAGGAGACCCAGTACTTC. The chain has TRBV3-1 (or the pseudogene TRBV3-2) and TRBJ2-5; 8 bases map to TRBD1. This CDR3 comprises 15 residues. Per germline, CDR1 LGHDT and CDR2 YNNKEL (reference sequence). V lost 5 bases to trimming and J lost 5 bases; unmatched junction nucleotides: 10.

This chain joins TRBV12-3 or TRBV12-4 and TRBJ1-2; a possible D gene is TRBD1 (5 bases). V lost 3 bases and J lost 7, with 12 bases in between. This CDR3 contains 13 residues. The CDR3 nucleotides read TGTGCCAGCAGTTTGGGCAGGGTGGCTGGCTACACCTTC. Its protein product is CASSLGRVAGYTF.

The J gene is TRBJ2-5, the V gene TRBV2; D is possibly TRBD2 (6 bases). Germline V gives CDR1 SNHLY, CDR2 FYNNEI. V lost 4 bases, J lost 1 base, and 13 bases lay in between. The CDR3 spans 15 residues. CDR3 loop: CASSGRGKSQETQYF. In nucleotides, the CDR3 is TGTGCCAGCAGTGGCCGGGGGAAATCCCAAGAGACCCAGTACTTC.

A few counts support this clone. The CDR3 loop is CASSPLAGTYNEQFF. Written as DNA, the CDR3 is TGTGCCAGCAGCCCTCTAGCGGGAACCTACAATGAGCAGTTCTTC. This chain links TRBV11-2 with TRBJ2-1; TRBD2 aligns across 9 bases. Germline V gene data show CDR1 as SGHAT and CDR2 as FQNNGV. After removal of 5 bases from V and 2 bases from J, the junction contained 4 bases not matched to a gene. CDR3 length equals 15 residues.

The V call is TRBV29-1, the J call TRBJ2-1; 10 bases match TRBD1. Germline V CDR1 and CDR2: SQVTM, ANQGSEA. V shed 7 bases and J 8 bases; nucleotides not matched to a gene: 11. The CDR3 length is 14 residues. The CDR3 here is CSAGGGTGADEQFF. The CDR3 DNA sequence: TGCAGCGCCGGGGGCGGGACAGGGGCGGATGAGCAGTTCTTC.

The chain is built from TRBV3-1 (or the pseudogene TRBV3-2) and TRBJ2-2, with 9 bases fitting TRBD1. The CDR3 runs 13 residues. Unmatched junction bases numbered 6, after V lost 10 bases and J lost 6 bases. Germline V gene lookup returns CDR1 LGHDT and CDR2 YNNKEL (reference sequence). The CDR3 reads CATRDREAGELFF. The CDR3 coding sequence is TGTGCCACCCGGGACAGGGAGGCCGGGGAGCTGTTTTTT.

This CDR3 is CASSVSGRAPGEDTQYF. The DNA of the CDR3 is TGTGCCAGCAGTGTGAGCGGGAGGGCCCCCGGAGAAGATACGCAGTATTTT. The chain recombines TRBV2 with TRBJ2-3; TRBD2 aligns across 10 bases. Looked up from germline, CDR1 is SNHLY and CDR2 is FYNNEI. This CDR3 contains 17 residues. J gave up 5 bases and V 4 bases, and 12 bases lay outside the gene matches.

The chain couples TRBV5-1 to TRBJ2-1; a weak D match, TRBD2 (5 bases). The CDR3 sequence is 15 residues long. Germline V gene data show CDR1 as SGHRS and CDR2 as YFSETQ. Trimming cost V 4 bases and J 0 bases, with 11 bases left between them. The CDR3 spells CASSARGSSYNEQFF. In DNA, the CDR3 is TGCGCCAGCAGCGCCCGGGGTAGCTCCTACAATGAGCAGTTCTTC.

This rearrangement joins TRBV6-2 or TRBV6-3 to TRBJ1-1, with TRBD1 matching over 9 bases. Per the germline V gene, CDR1 is MNHEY and CDR2 is SVGEGT. The length of the CDR3 is 14 residues. V was clipped by 5 bases and J by 0 bases; unmatched bases: 1. This chain's CDR3 is CASSTGGLNTEAFF. The CDR3 DNA follows: TGTGCCAGCAGTACAGGGGGCCTGAACACTGAAGCTTTCTTT.

This sequence joins TRBV27 and TRBJ2-2; D gene ambiguous. This CDR3 is 15 amino acids long. V was trimmed by 6 bases and J by 4 bases, leaving 15 bases between them. The V gene's germline CDR1 is MNHEY and CDR2 SMNVEV (reference sequence). The CDR3 loop is CASRLTPTGTGELFF. The CDR3 nucleotides are TGTGCCAGCAGGCTGACTCCCACGGGCACCGGGGAGCTGTTTTTT.

This chain connects TRBV14 to TRBJ2-7; no definite D call. Trimming left V 3 bases short and J 4 bases short, with 4 bases between. The germline gives CDR1 SGHDN, CDR2 FVKESK. The CDR3 loop spans 11 amino acids. In DNA form, the CDR3 reads TGTGCCAGCAGCCACCGTTACGAGCAGTACTTC. Translation: CASSHRYEQYF.